A single T cell receptor beta chain is shown here with its context. TCRdb processed the 5' RACE reads anew with MiXCR; each CDR3 protein has one entry. Of hundreds of thousands of distinct CDR3 sequences listed, roughly 20% are singletons. The data were taken from a study of T-cell memory formation after mild COVID-19. The sequenced sample consisted of PBMCs or a T cell subset sorted from them (not recorded which). The receptor was derived from an adult woman who had mild COVID-19 (a few samples of this study predate the infection). Cell type and time point are not known.

The CDR3 loop is CASSPRLRQGTPGELFF. The CDR3 DNA sequence: TGTGCCAGCAGCCCGCGCCTTCGACAGGGGACTCCCGGGGAGCTGTTTTTT. V gene TRBV4-2 combines with J gene TRBJ2-2; 8 nucleotides line up with TRBD1. Germline CDR1 and CDR2: LGHNA and YNFKEQ. J was trimmed by 6 bases and V by 4 bases; bases with no gene match: 13. The CDR3 is 17 amino acids.